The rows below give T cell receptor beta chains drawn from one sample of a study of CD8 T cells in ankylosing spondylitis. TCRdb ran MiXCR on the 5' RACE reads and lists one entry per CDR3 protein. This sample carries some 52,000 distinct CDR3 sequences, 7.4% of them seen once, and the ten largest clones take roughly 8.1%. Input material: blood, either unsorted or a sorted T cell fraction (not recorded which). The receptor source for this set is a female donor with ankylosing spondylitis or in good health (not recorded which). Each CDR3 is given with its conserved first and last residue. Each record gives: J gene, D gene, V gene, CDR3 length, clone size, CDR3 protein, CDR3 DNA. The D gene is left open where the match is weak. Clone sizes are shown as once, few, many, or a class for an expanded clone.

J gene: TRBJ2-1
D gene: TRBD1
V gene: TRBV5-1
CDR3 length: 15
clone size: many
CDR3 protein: CASSLGTGVSNEQFF
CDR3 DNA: TGCGCCAGCAGCTTGGGGACAGGGGTTAGCAATGAGCAGTTCTTC

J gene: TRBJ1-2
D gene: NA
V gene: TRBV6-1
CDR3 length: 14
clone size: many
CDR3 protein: CASSLPDRYYGYTF
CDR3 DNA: TGTGCCAGCAGTCTCCCGGACCGATACTATGGCTACACCTTC

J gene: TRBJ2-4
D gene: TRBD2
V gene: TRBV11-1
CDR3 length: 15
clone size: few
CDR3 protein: CASSSSTSGGNIQYF
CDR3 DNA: TGTGCCAGCAGCTCCTCAACTAGCGGGGGTAACATTCAGTACTTC

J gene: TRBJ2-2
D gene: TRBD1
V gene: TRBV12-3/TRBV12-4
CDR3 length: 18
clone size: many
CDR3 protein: CASSSHHRTGANTGELFF
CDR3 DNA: TGTGCCAGCAGTTCCCATCACCGGACAGGAGCGAACACCGGGGAGCTGTTTTTT

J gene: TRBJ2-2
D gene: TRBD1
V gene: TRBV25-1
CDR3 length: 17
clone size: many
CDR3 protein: CASSEFRRTGNTGELFF
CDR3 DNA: TGTGCCAGCAGTGAATTTAGGCGGACAGGGAACACCGGGGAGCTGTTTTTT

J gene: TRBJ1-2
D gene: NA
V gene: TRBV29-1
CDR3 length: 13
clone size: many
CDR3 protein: CSVRQGSLYGYTF
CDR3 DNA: TGCAGCGTTCGGCAGGGATCCCTCTATGGCTACACCTTC

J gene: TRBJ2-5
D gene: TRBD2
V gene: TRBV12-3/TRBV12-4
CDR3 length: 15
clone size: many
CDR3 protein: CASSLRLAGQETQYF
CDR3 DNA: TGTGCCAGCAGTTTAAGACTAGCGGGGCAAGAGACCCAGTACTTC

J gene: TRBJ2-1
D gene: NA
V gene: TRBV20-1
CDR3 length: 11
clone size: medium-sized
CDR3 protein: CSPFSYNEQFF
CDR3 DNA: TGCAGTCCGTTCTCCTACAATGAGCAGTTCTTC

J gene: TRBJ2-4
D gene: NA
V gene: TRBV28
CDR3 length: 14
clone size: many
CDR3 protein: CASSLGAGRNIQYF
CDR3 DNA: TGTGCCAGCAGTTTAGGGGCAGGGAGGAACATTCAGTACTTC

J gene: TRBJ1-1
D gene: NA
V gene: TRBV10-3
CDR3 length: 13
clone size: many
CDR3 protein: CAIRRVGGIEAFF
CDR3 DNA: TGTGCCATCAGGAGGGTCGGGGGGATTGAAGCTTTCTTT